The sample holds a few counts of the clone carrying this TCR beta chain. Its antigen is unidentified. Trimming left V 0 bases short and J 2 bases short, with 14 bases between. The CDR3 consists of 16 residues. Germline V lookup: CDR1 MNHNY, CDR2 SVGAGI (reference sequence). Unique-molecular-identifier-tagged TCR beta cDNA libraries were used. About 500,000 cDNA molecules were obtained per 1 to 10 million input T cells. Each CDR3 protein is one row after TCRdb ran MiXCR on the PCR reads. Of hundreds of thousands of distinct CDR3 sequences in the sample, roughly half were seen once. The sample belongs to a study of post-analysis software for immune sequencing data. Overall study findings and caveats: Samples prepared in the same batch strongly co-clustered by F measure. Normalized Chao1 diversity in multiple sclerosis patients fell significantly below that of controls. Compared with controls, patients had more of five TRBV segments, including TRBV5-6, TRBV5-1 and TRBV20-1.

The sequenced material came from blood. J is TRBJ2-7 and V is TRBV6-6, with a possible D match to TRBD1 (6 bases). The TCR sequence derives from a girl aged 5-17 years with multiple sclerosis. CDR3 region: CASSYSTGTITYEQYF. DNA for the CDR3: TGTGCCAGCAGTTACTCGACCGGGACAATTACCTACGAGCAGTACTTC.